The entry below gives a single T cell receptor beta chain sequence along with its context. Its target is unknown. The sample originates from a study of shared clonotypes between healthy human individuals. General study results and limits: The generation probabilities recorded for non-shared clonotypes fell below those of clonotypes shared by all four donors. Despite large depth, rarefaction showed incomplete sorted-subset sequencing.

V was pared by 4 bases and J by 5 bases, with 22 bases between. CDR1 and CDR2 (germline): SGHNT, YYREEE (reference sequence). The CDR3 covers 16 residues. Generated by immunoSEQ multiplex PCR, the TCRdb table keeps only in-frame clones and is missing some. The sample has roughly 2,500,000 clones; roughly 93% are singletons. Material: naive CD4+ T cells from PBMCs. Subset reported: CD45RA+ positively selected. This TCR derives from a man aged 18 to 30 in good health. Some clones in this sample may be carry-over from other donors' samples. The V gene is TRBV5-4, the J gene TRBJ2-7, with D possibly matching TRBD1 (6 bases). The CDR3 sequence is CASSPSDSLPFDEQYF. The CDR3 DNA follows: TGTGCCAGCAGCCCCTCGGACAGCCTCCCATTTGACGAGCAGTACTTC.